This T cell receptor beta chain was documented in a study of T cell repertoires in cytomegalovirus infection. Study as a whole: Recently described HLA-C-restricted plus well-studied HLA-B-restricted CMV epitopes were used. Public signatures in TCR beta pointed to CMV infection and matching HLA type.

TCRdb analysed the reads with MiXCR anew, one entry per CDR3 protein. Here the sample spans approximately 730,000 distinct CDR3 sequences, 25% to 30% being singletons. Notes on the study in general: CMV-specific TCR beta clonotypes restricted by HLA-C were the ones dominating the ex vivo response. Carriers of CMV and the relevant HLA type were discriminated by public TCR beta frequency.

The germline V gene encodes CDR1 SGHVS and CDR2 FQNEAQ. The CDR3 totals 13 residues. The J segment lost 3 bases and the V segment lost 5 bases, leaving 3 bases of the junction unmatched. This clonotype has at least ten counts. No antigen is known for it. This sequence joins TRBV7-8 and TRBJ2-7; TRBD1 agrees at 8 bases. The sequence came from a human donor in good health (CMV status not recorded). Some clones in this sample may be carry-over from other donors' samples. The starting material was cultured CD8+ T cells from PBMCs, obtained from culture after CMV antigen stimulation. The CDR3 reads CASSRGQGYEQYV. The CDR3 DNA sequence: TGTGCCAGCAGCCGTGGACAGGGCTACGAGCAGTACGTC.